Each of the 21 T cell receptor beta chains below was sequenced from the same sample in a study of T-cell reconstitution after alpha-beta-depleted transplantation in children. The library targeted TCRbeta and was prepared with unique molecular identifiers. TCRdb independently ran MiXCR on the PCR reads; one entry per CDR3 protein. The sample yields about a million distinct CDR3 sequences, roughly 31% seen once. Specimen: PBMCs, mostly from graft donor cells, collected 360 days after TCRalphabeta/CD19-depleted stem cell transplant. The receptors here all came from a boy under three years old who had a stem cell transplant for SCID, so the T cells may come from the graft donor.

CDR3 protein: CASSPSGAKGTGELFF. CDR3 bases: TGCGCCAGCAGCCCCTCGGGGGCAAAGGGCACCGGGGAGCTGTTTTTT. The chain recombines TRBV5-1 with TRBJ2-2, with D perhaps matching TRBD1 or TRBD2 (6 bases each). Looked up from germline, CDR1 is SGHRS and CDR2 is YFSETQ. Trimming removed 4 bases at V and 4 bases at J, with 17 bases between. The CDR3 loop spans 16 amino acids.

The chain is built from TRBV5-4 and TRBJ1-5; unclear D gene. Germline V gives CDR1 SGHNT, CDR2 YYREEE (reference sequence). The CDR3 runs 16 residues. V was shortened by 0 bases and J by 1 base, with 11 bases between the two germline ends. This CDR3 reads CASSLGPLGSNQPQHF. CDR3 coding DNA: TGTGCCAGCAGCTTGGGGCCCCTGGGAAGCAATCAGCCCCAGCATTTT.

In this sample, this clonotype turned up many times. The chain joins TRBV29-1 to TRBJ2-3; D remains unclear. Germline V gene lookup returns CDR1 SQVTM and CDR2 ANQGSEA. Trimming cost V 6 bases and J 0 bases, with 7 bases left between them. This CDR3 has 12 amino acids. The CDR3 loop is CSVATSTDTQYF. The CDR3 nucleotides are TGCAGCGTCGCTACTAGCACAGATACGCAGTATTTT.

The chain links TRBV5-4 to TRBJ2-3, with D possibly being TRBD2 (6 bases). Germline CDR1 is SGHNT and CDR2 is YYREEE (reference sequence). Trimming pared 1 base from V and 1 base from J, leaving 13 bases between. The CDR3 spans 16 residues. The CDR3 DNA reads as TGTGCCAGCAGCTTGAAGTCTAGCGCCCGCACAGATACGCAGTATTTT. Translation: CASSLKSSARTDTQYF.

The rearrangement joins TRBV20-1 to TRBJ2-7, with D perhaps TRBD1 (5 bases). V was clipped by 1 base and J by 3 bases, with 10 bases between them. CDR3 size: 13 residues. Germline-derived CDR1 and CDR2 are DFQATT and SNEGSKA (reference sequence). CDR3 region: CSARVRGLYEQYF. Written as DNA, the CDR3 is TGCAGTGCTAGAGTTAGGGGCCTCTACGAGCAGTACTTC.

This clonotype was found a few times. The chain combines TRBV7-9 with TRBJ2-3; TRBD2 aligns across 7 bases. Trimming removed 10 bases from V and 0 bases from J; junction bases left unmatched: 7. CDR3 length: 14 residues. CDR1 and CDR2 (germline): SEHNR, FQNEAQ (reference sequence). The CDR3 DNA reads as TGTGCCATGAGGCCTAGCGGTAGCACAGATACGCAGTATTTT. The encoded protein is CAMRPSGSTDTQYF. Variable domain in full (rest from reference TRBV7-9 and TRBJ2-3): DTGVSQNPRHKITKRGQNVTFRCDPISEHNRLYWYRQTLGQGPEFLTYFQNEAQLEKSRLLSDRFSAERPKGSFSTLEIQRTEQGDSAMYLCAMRPSGSTDTQYFGPGTRLTVL.

Points on this clonotype: A junction end diverges from the germline sequence, so it may reflect a read error. This sequence joins TRBV12-3 or TRBV12-4 and TRBJ2-1; no clear D. The CDR3 loop spans 11 amino acids. This chain's CDR3 is CACSLVSEQFF. CDR3 coding DNA: TGTGCCTGCAGTTTGGTTAGTGAGCAGTTCTTC.

The CDR3 DNA follows: TGTGCCAGCAGTTTAGCGCCGGGGACTAGCGGGGTGTTGTACTTC. Its protein product is CASSLAPGTSGVLYF. The J gene is TRBJ2-7, the V gene TRBV12-3 or TRBV12-4; TRBD2 matches 13 bases. With 0 bases clipped from V and 12 bases from J, the junction kept 8 bases outside the gene matches. There are 15 residues in the CDR3.

This clonotype was observed a few times. J is TRBJ2-7 and V is TRBV20-1; D could derive from TRBD1 or TRBD2 (5 bases each). The CDR3 has 14 amino acids. V was pared by 3 bases and J by 4 bases, with 16 bases between. The germline V gene has CDR1 DFQATT and CDR2 SNEGSKA (reference sequence). The CDR3 spells CSARGDRFGYEQYF. The DNA for the CDR3 is TGCAGTGCTAGGGGAGACAGATTCGGGTACGAGCAGTACTTC.

The V call is TRBV29-1, the J call TRBJ2-2, with no clear D. Germline CDR1 is SQVTM and CDR2 is ANQGSEA. Trimming shortened V by 4 bases and J by 2 bases, and 8 bases separated the two germline ends. The CDR3 is 13 residues long. CDR3 residues: CSVGSANTGELFF. The CDR3 region has the DNA TGCAGCGTTGGTTCAGCTAACACCGGGGAGCTGTTTTTT.

This rearrangement joins TRBV20-1 to TRBJ2-3; D gene unclear. Germline V lookup: CDR1 DFQATT, CDR2 SNEGSKA (reference sequence). Deletions cut 4 bases from V and 5 bases from J, with 10 bases between. This CDR3 is 12 amino acids long. DNA for the CDR3: TGCAGTGCTATCAAAATCAAAGATACGCAGTATTTT. It codes for CSAIKIKDTQYF.

The chain employs TRBV5-1 and TRBJ2-3, with 9 positions matching TRBD1. Germline V gene lookup returns CDR1 SGHRS and CDR2 YFSETQ. J lost 0 bases, V lost 2 bases, and 4 bases had no gene match. The CDR3 contains 16 residues. In DNA, the CDR3 is TGCGCCAGCAGCTTACAGGGGGCATTGAGCACAGATACGCAGTATTTT. This codes for CASSLQGALSTDTQYF.

This clonotype occurred a few times. This sequence joins TRBV5-1 and TRBJ2-7; 7 nucleotides line up with TRBD1. The length of the CDR3 is 13 residues. J lost 7 bases, V lost 4 bases, and 8 bases had no gene match. Germline assignment: CDR1 SGHRS and CDR2 YFSETQ. The CDR3 spells CASSVGQLKEQYF. In nucleotides, the CDR3 is TGCGCCAGCAGCGTGGGACAGCTTAAAGAGCAGTACTTC. The complete variable domain, with remaining parts taken from reference TRBV5-1 and TRBJ2-7, reads KAGVTQTPRYLIKTRGQQVTLSCSPISGHRSVSWYQQTPGQGLQFLFEYFSETQRNKGNFPGRFSGRQFSNSRSEMNVSTLELGDSALYLCASSVGQLKEQYFGPGTRLTVT.

The chain has TRBV9 and TRBJ1-2; D is possibly TRBD1 (6 bases). The CDR3 is made up of 13 amino acids. Germline loops: CDR1 SGDLS, CDR2 YYNGEE. The germline V and J ends were trimmed by 4 bases and 3 bases, with 10 bases remaining between them. Here the CDR3 reads CASSYRVHYGYTF. In nucleotides, the CDR3 is TGTGCCAGCAGCTACAGGGTCCACTATGGCTACACCTTC.

V and J are TRBV29-1 and TRBJ1-4; D perhaps matches TRBD1 (6 bases). The CDR3 spans 12 residues. Germline assignment: CDR1 SQVTM and CDR2 ANQGSEA. V was cut by 7 bases and J by 6 bases, with 12 bases left in between. The CDR3 region is CSGRGADEKLFF. The CDR3 nucleotides are TGCAGCGGGCGGGGGGCGGATGAAAAACTGTTTTTT.

This chain joins TRBV4-3 and TRBJ2-7, with TRBD1 identical over 7 bases. Germline V gives CDR1 LGHNA, CDR2 YSLEER. The junction had 9 bases not matched to a gene; V was cut back by 1 base and J by 3 bases. The CDR3 extends over 16 amino acids. The CDR3 coding sequence is TGCGCCAGCAGCCAAGTAACAGGGGATGGTTACTACGAGCAGTACTTC. This codes for CASSQVTGDGYYEQYF.

This clonotype appeared a few times. V is TRBV12-3 or TRBV12-4 and J is TRBJ2-1; maybe TRBD2 (7 bases). The ends were cut back, 5 bases at V and 8 bases at J, with 19 bases in the middle. This CDR3 has 15 residues. Here the CDR3 reads CASSGPTGGADEQFF. The DNA of the CDR3 is TGTGCCAGCAGTGGACCTACTGGGGGGGCCGATGAGCAGTTCTTC.

In DNA form, the CDR3 reads TGTGCCAGCAGCCAAGATCAGCGGGTATCCTACAATGAGCAGTTCTTC. The encoded protein is CASSQDQRVSYNEQFF. This sequence joins TRBV4-2 and TRBJ2-1, with a possible D match to TRBD2 (6 bases). The germline gives CDR1 LGHNA, CDR2 YNFKEQ. The CDR3 runs to 16 residues. V was trimmed by 0 bases and J by 1 base, leaving 10 bases between them.

This clonotype was seen a handful of times. The chain joins TRBV20-1 to TRBJ2-3; D gene ambiguous. The germline gives CDR1 DFQATT, CDR2 SNEGSKA (reference sequence). Trimming removed 4 bases from V and 2 bases from J, with 19 bases in between. CDR3 length: 16 residues. CDR3 coding DNA: TGCAGTGCTACCTCTCTCACGGGTGGGTTCACAGATACGCAGTATTTT. It specifies CSATSLTGGFTDTQYF.

The CDR3 protein is CASSQGTSEPKNIQYF. CDR3 in DNA: TGCGCCAGCAGCCAAGGGACTAGCGAGCCCAAAAACATTCAGTACTTC. This chain connects TRBV4-3 to TRBJ2-4, with 9 nucleotides matching TRBD2. This CDR3 is built from 16 residues. Losses at the gene ends were 1 base for V and 2 bases for J; bases not matched to a gene: 3. The germline V gene encodes CDR1 LGHNA and CDR2 YSLEER.

This clonotype was counted a few times. CDR3 coding DNA: TGTGCCAGCAGCCGCCAAAGAGCGATTAGCTCCTACGAGCAGTACTTC. Translating it yields CASSRQRAISSYEQYF. The chain combines TRBV5-6 with TRBJ2-7, with no clear D. Germline loops: CDR1 SGHDT, CDR2 YYEEEE. The CDR3 is made up of 16 amino acids. The V and J ends lost 4 bases and 0 bases respectively, with 17 bases between them.